Detailed here is one T cell receptor beta chain. Antigen unknown. The germline CDR1 and CDR2 sequences are WNHNN and SYGVQD (reference sequence). The CDR3 length is 13 residues. With 6 bases clipped from V and 8 bases from J, the junction kept 9 bases outside the gene matches. The data were taken from a study of cytomegalovirus exposure and HLA in healthy donors. Study observations and caveats: Researchers counted roughly 150 TCR beta chains as cytomegalovirus-associated. Later, TCR association rates were found to vary by HLA locus, highest for DRB1 and lowest for HLA-C. Previously analyzed data showed that most TCR beta V segments were productive at a frequency of about 87% or about 30%. Many donors shared some public TCRs, even though most TCR sequences were rare.

PCR primers comprised 60 Vbeta and 13 Jbeta primers. The assay was immunoSEQ multiplex PCR, and TCRdb's table has in-frame clones only and misses some. The sample holds 90,000 to 150,000 clones; about 76% are singletons and the top ten take approximately 12%. The rearrangement links TRBV10-1 to TRBJ1-2; the match to TRBD1 covers 7 bases. This clonotype was obtained from a woman in her thirties or forties in good health and CMV-seropositive. Sequencing was performed on PBMCs. The CDR3 DNA reads as TGCGCCAGCAGCCCAGGGGGGATACGGGGCTACACCTTC. Protein: CASSPGGIRGYTF.